This is a list of T cell receptor beta chains from one sample in a study of early T cells in non-severe SARS-CoV-2 infection. TCRdb processed the 5' RACE reads anew with MiXCR; each CDR3 protein has one entry. The sample lists around 59,000 distinct CDR3 sequences; roughly 12% were seen once. Sequencing was done on a sample of whole blood. The receptor source for this set is an adult who was a healthcare worker with PCR-confirmed SARS-CoV-2 infection or an uninfected control (not recorded which). CDR3s include the opening cysteine and the closing phenylalanine or tryptophan. A D gene is named only where the DNA matches it firmly. The size of a clone is reported for some rows only, either as once, few or many, or as a class for expanded clones.

clone_size: many; d_call: TRBD1; j_call: TRBJ2-3; v_call: TRBV20-1; cdr3_nt: TGCAGTGCCCATGGACAGGTTACAGATACGCAGTATTTT; cdr3_aa: CSAHGQVTDTQYF
clone_size: few; d_call: -; j_call: TRBJ1-5; v_call: TRBV20-1; cdr3_nt: TGCAGTGCTGCTTACAGGGACCAGCCCCAGCATTTT; cdr3_aa: CSAAYRDQPQHF
clone_size: -; d_call: -; j_call: TRBJ2-7; v_call: TRBV7-9; cdr3_nt: TGTGCCAGCAGCCTATGGGGGAAGCGGTACGAGCAGTACTTC; cdr3_aa: CASSLWGKRYEQYF
clone_size: few; d_call: -; j_call: TRBJ2-5; v_call: TRBV20-1; cdr3_nt: TGCAGTGCTAGAGTTGTGGCAGGGGCAGAGACCCAGTACTTC; cdr3_aa: CSARVVAGAETQYF
clone_size: -; d_call: -; j_call: TRBJ2-5; v_call: TRBV7-2; cdr3_nt: TGTGCCAGCAGCTTAACTAGGCAAGAGACCCAGTACTTC; cdr3_aa: CASSLTRQETQYF
clone_size: -; d_call: -; j_call: TRBJ2-7; v_call: TRBV20-1; cdr3_nt: TGCAGTGCTAGAGAACACTACGAGCAGTACTTC; cdr3_aa: CSAREHYEQYF
clone_size: few; d_call: -; j_call: TRBJ2-7; v_call: TRBV2; cdr3_nt: TGTGCCAGCAGTGGAGATTACGAGCAGTACTTC; cdr3_aa: CASSGDYEQYF
clone_size: many; d_call: -; j_call: TRBJ2-2; v_call: TRBV18; cdr3_nt: TGTGCCAGCTCACCCTTGGCAGGACCGGACACCGGGGAGCTGTTTTTT; cdr3_aa: CASSPLAGPDTGELFF
clone_size: many; d_call: -; j_call: TRBJ2-1; v_call: TRBV5-5; cdr3_nt: TGTGCCAGCAGCTTGGGGGGCGCGGTCGCCCTGCAGTTCTTC; cdr3_aa: CASSLGGAVALQFF
clone_size: many; d_call: -; j_call: TRBJ2-6; v_call: TRBV7-9; cdr3_nt: TGTGCCATCACAGCTGGGGCCAACGTCCTGACTTTC; cdr3_aa: CAITAGANVLTF
clone_size: many; d_call: -; j_call: TRBJ1-5; v_call: TRBV6-6; cdr3_nt: TGTGCCAGCAGTTACGGGACCAAGCAGCCCCAGCATTTT; cdr3_aa: CASSYGTKQPQHF
clone_size: few; d_call: -; j_call: TRBJ1-5; v_call: TRBV19; cdr3_nt: TGTGCCAGTAGTAGCATTAGGGGGAATCAGCCCCAGCATTTT; cdr3_aa: CASSSIRGNQPQHF
clone_size: many; d_call: -; j_call: TRBJ1-4; v_call: TRBV20-1; cdr3_nt: TGCAGTGCTAGAGATCCCACAACTAATGAAAAACTGTTTTTT; cdr3_aa: CSARDPTTNEKLFF
clone_size: -; d_call: -; j_call: TRBJ1-1; v_call: TRBV28; cdr3_nt: TGTGCCAGCAGTTTACTTACAGGGTTTGAAGCTTTCTTT; cdr3_aa: CASSLLTGFEAFF
clone_size: -; d_call: TRBD2; j_call: TRBJ2-3; v_call: TRBV7-2; cdr3_nt: TGTGCCAGCAGCTTCCGACTAGCGGGGGGTGGCACAGATACGCAGTATTTT; cdr3_aa: CASSFRLAGGGTDTQYF
clone_size: many; d_call: TRBD2; j_call: TRBJ2-3; v_call: TRBV7-2; cdr3_nt: TGTGCCAGCAGCTTCCCTAGCGGGACGACGCAGTATTTT; cdr3_aa: CASSFPSGTTQYF
clone_size: -; d_call: TRBD2; j_call: TRBJ2-5; v_call: TRBV30; cdr3_nt: TGTGCCTGGGATACTAGCGGGAGGAATCAAGAGACCCAGTACTTC; cdr3_aa: CAWDTSGRNQETQYF
clone_size: few; d_call: TRBD2; j_call: TRBJ2-2; v_call: TRBV28; cdr3_nt: TGTGCCAGCAGTTTATCGGTAGTGGGACTAGCGGACTCGAACACCGGGGAGCTGTTTTTT; cdr3_aa: CASSLSVVGLADSNTGELFF